This T cell receptor (beta chain) appears in the sequencing data of a study of T cell responses to AZD1222 COVID-19 vaccine. Study-wide results and caveats: Only after the peak T cell response were repertoires sampled. Distributed over spike, vaccine-associated CD4 TCRs predominated at 160-218 and 743-854.

The table came from immunoSEQ multiplex PCR; TCRdb's copy has only in-frame clones and leaves some out. This sample has some 150,000 clones, with roughly 87% found just once. As concerns this clone: Its specificity is unknown.

Germline V CDR1 and CDR2: LNHNV, YYDKDF (reference sequence). CDR3 length equals 15 residues. Trimming shortened V by 0 bases and J by 4 bases, and 12 bases separated the two germline ends. This chain connects TRBV15 to TRBJ2-5; D may be TRBD2 (5 bases). The source material was peripheral blood, sampled 28 days after the second AZD1222 dose. The TCR comes from an adult who received the AZD1222 COVID-19 vaccine. Here the CDR3 reads CATSRDWKSGETQYF. DNA of the CDR3: TGTGCCACCAGCAGAGATTGGAAGAGCGGAGAGACCCAGTACTTC. Filled out from reference TRBV15 and TRBJ2-5, the complete variable domain reads DAMVIQNPRYQVTQFGKPVTLSCSQTLNHNVMYWYQQKSSQAPKLLFHYYDKDFNNEADTPDNFQSRRPNTSFCFLDIRSPGLGDTAMYLCATSRDWKSGETQYFGPGTRLLVL.